The entry that follows covers one T cell receptor (beta chain) sequence. The data originate from a study of blood T cell repertoires in COVID-19. Study-level information: Sources were T cells, B-cell-depleted T cells, or PBMCs; the material itself was cDNA or gDNA.

J was trimmed by 8 bases and V by 1 base; bases with no gene match: 13. This CDR3 has 17 amino acids. Germline values: CDR1 SGHTA, CDR2 FQGNSA. In the authors' workflow: Reference gene primer amplification yielded estimated nucleated cell counts. Sequenced by immunoSEQ multiplex PCR; TCRdb stores in-frame clones only, minus some. Clone size and V and J calls were adopted from that table, with D and trimming inferred from the DNA. The data hold about 31,000 clones, with roughly nine tenths observed a single time. The receptor's source is a woman aged 40 to 50 with active or convalescent COVID-19. The rearrangement uses TRBV7-2 and TRBJ1-4, with 7 bases matching TRBD1. Sequencing was performed on peripheral blood. As DNA, the CDR3 is TGTGCCAGCAGCTTAGTAGGGGGTAGACAGGGTAGCGAAAAACTGTTTTTT. Translation gives CASSLVGGRQGSEKLFF.